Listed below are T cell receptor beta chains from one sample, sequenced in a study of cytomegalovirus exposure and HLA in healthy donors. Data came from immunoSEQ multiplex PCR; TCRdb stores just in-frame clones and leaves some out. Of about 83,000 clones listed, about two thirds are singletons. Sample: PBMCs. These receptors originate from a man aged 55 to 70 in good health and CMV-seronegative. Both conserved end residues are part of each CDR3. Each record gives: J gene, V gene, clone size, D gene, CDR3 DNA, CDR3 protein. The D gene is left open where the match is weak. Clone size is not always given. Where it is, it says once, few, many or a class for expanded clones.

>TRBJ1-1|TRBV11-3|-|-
TGTGCCAGCAGTTGGAGACAGGACACTGAAGCTTTCTTT
CASSWRQDTEAFF
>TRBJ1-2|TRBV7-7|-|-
TGTGCTAGCAGCCCTTCCGACATGGGTGGCTACACCTTC
CASSPSDMGGYTF
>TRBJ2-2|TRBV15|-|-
TGTGCCACCAGCAGAGCACTCGCGAACACCGGGGAGCTGTTTTTT
CATSRALANTGELFF
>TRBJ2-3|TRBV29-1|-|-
TGCAGCGGGGGCCTTCTGAGCCCCGGAACAGATACGCAGTATTTT
CSGGLLSPGTDTQYF
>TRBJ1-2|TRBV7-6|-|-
TGTGCCAGCAGCTCGGACAGTCCCATAAGCTATGGCTACACCTTC
CASSSDSPISYGYTF
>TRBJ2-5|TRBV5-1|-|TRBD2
TGCGCCAGCAGCGCCAGGACTAGCGGTTACCAAGAGACCCAGTACTTC
CASSARTSGYQETQYF
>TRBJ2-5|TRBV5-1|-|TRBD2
TGCGCCAGCAGCTATGGGACTAGCGGGAAAGAGACCCAGTACTTC
CASSYGTSGKETQYF
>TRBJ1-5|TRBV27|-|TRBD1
TGTGCCAGCAGTCCGACACAGGGGGCGGTTGGACAGCCCCAGCATTTT
CASSPTQGAVGQPQHF
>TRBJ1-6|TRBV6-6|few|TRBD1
TGTGCCAGCAGTTCGGACAGGGGGCATTCACCCCTCCACTTT
CASSSDRGHSPLHF
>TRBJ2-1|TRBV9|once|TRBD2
TGTGCCAGCAGCGTAAGCGGTAGCGGGGGGGCTCGGAACAATGAGCAGTTCTTC
CASSVSGSGGARNNEQFF
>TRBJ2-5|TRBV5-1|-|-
TGCGCCAGCAGCTGGACAAGGTCCTGGGCGGAGACCCAGTACTTC
CASSWTRSWAETQYF
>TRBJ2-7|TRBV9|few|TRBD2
TGTGCCAGCAGCGTAGGTCTAGCGGGAGCGTTCCACGAGCAGTACTTC
CASSVGLAGAFHEQYF
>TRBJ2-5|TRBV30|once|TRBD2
TGTGCCTGGAGTGTACAGGGTCGAGCGGGGGGCGCAAAAGAGACCCAGTACTTC
CAWSVQGRAGGAKETQYF
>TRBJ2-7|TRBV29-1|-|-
TGCAGCCTCCGGACAAGGTGGGGCTACGAGCAGTACTTC
CSLRTRWGYEQYF
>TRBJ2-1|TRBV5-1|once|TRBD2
TGCGCCAGCAGCTGGACTAGCGGGGGGGACAATGAGCAGTTCTTC
CASSWTSGGDNEQFF
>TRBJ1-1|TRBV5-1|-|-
TGCGCCAGCAGCTTGGATAACGGGGGGAGGACTGAAGCTTTCTTT
CASSLDNGGRTEAFF
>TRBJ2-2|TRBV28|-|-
TGTGCCAGCACCCCACCGAGGGACACCGGGGAGCTGTTTTTT
CASTPPRDTGELFF
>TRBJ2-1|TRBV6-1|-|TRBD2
TGTGCCAGCAGGAGGGGGCTAGCGGGAGGGGATGAGCAGTTCTTC
CASRRGLAGGDEQFF
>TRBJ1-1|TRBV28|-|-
TGTGCCAGCAGTTTAGTGAGGGATAAGGGCACTGAAGCTTTCTTT
CASSLVRDKGTEAFF
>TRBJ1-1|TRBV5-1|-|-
TGCGCCAGCAGTGAGGAGGCAGCGTCCATGAACACTGAAGCTTTCTTT
CASSEEAASMNTEAFF
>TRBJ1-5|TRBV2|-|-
TGTGCCAGCAGTGGACAGGCCCATCAGCCCCAGCATTTT
CASSGQAHQPQHF
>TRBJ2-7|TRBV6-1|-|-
TGTGCCAGCAGTGAAATGGGGCAGGGCCTCTTGAGCTCCTACGAGCAGTACTTC
CASSEMGQGLLSSYEQYF
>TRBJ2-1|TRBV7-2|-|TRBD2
TGTGCCTGTAAACGAGCGGGGGTCCTGGATGAGCAGTTCTTC
CACKRAGVLDEQFF